This TCR beta chain was sequenced for a study of blood T cell repertoires in COVID-19. Looking at the study overall: Spain, Italy and the United States supplied samples that represented acute and convalescent COVID-19.

V lost 5 bases and J lost 2; bases outside the gene matches: 3. The CDR3 spans 13 residues. Germline assignment: CDR1 MNHEY and CDR2 SVGEGT. Per the authors' pipeline: Amplifying reference gene primers gave estimates of nucleated cell counts. TCRdb's table, derived via immunoSEQ multiplex PCR, lists solely in-frame clones and lacks some. That table is the source of V, J and clone size, and D and trimming were worked out from the DNA. The sample yields tens of thousands of clones, 88% seen once. Sample: peripheral blood. This chain uses TRBV6-2 or TRBV6-3 with TRBJ2-7; TRBD1 matches at 7 bases. This clonotype was obtained from a human donor in a cohort sampled during active COVID-19. The CDR3 loop is CASSTGQPYEQYF. The CDR3 DNA reads TGTGCCAGCAGTACGGGACAGCCCTACGAGCAGTACTTC.